This T cell receptor (beta chain) was recovered during a study of blood T cell repertoires in COVID-19. Study background: Acute and convalescent COVID-19 samples came from the United States, Italy and Spain. Sample material is recorded as cDNA or gDNA derived from T cells, B-cell-depleted T cells, or PBMCs.

Authors' analysis steps: The authors estimated nucleated cell counts from reference gene primer amplification. Profiled with immunoSEQ multiplex PCR; TCRdb holds only in-frame clones, not every one. V and J calls and clone size are copied from that table; D and trimming were computed from the DNA. Here the sample spans 110,000 or so clones, about nine tenths being singletons. The CDR3 runs 21 residues. The junction had 22 bases not matched to a gene; V was cut back by 2 bases and J by 3 bases. This TCR derives from a human donor in a cohort sampled during active COVID-19. The V and J genes are TRBV23-1 and TRBJ2-1, with 7 bases identical to TRBD1. TRBV23-1 is classed as an ORF, of uncertain function. Specimen: peripheral blood. The CDR3 is CASSQPRTGGTGLADYNEQFF. The CDR3 DNA follows: TGCGCCAGCAGTCAACCCCGGACAGGTGGGACGGGGCTAGCAGACTACAATGAGCAGTTCTTC.